The 2 T cell receptor beta chains below all came from one sample that was sequenced in a study of blood T cell repertoires in COVID-19. Repertoires were generated with immunoSEQ multiplex PCR, while TCRdb's copy carries only in-frame clones and drops some. The sample holds fewer than 85,000 clones, about 70% seen once. Sequences were obtained from peripheral blood. These TCRs come from a woman aged 70-85 years with acute or convalescent COVID-19.

This chain links TRBV7-3 with TRBJ2-1; possible D gene TRBD2, 5 bases. This CDR3 is 13 amino acids long. Germline CDR1 SGHTA, CDR2 FQGTGA. Trimming cost V 2 bases and J 6 bases, with 8 bases left between them. CDR3 nucleotide sequence: TGTGCCAGCAGCTTAGAGGGCCTCAATGAGCAGTTCTTC. Its translation: CASSLEGLNEQFF.

This clone occurred once. The rearrangement joins TRBV7-8 to TRBJ1-4; no firm D call. Deletions cut 1 base from V and 8 bases from J, with 14 bases between. The germline gives CDR1 SGHVS, CDR2 FQNEAQ. The CDR3 spans 15 residues. The CDR3 loop is CASSLVGGVGEKLFF. The CDR3 DNA reads as TGTGCCAGCAGCTTAGTCGGAGGAGTAGGGGAAAAACTGTTTTTT.